This T cell receptor beta chain is drawn from a study of blood T cell repertoires in COVID-19. Background on the study: T cells, B-cell-depleted T cells, or PBMCs provided the cDNA or gDNA that served as material.

Germline V gives CDR1 SEHNR, CDR2 FQNEAQ (reference sequence). The CDR3 extends over 14 amino acids. Deletions cut 1 base from V and 10 bases from J, with 11 bases between. As processed by the authors: Estimates of nucleated cell counts were drawn from the amplification of reference gene primers. Here immunoSEQ multiplex PCR was the method, and the copy in TCRdb shows in-frame clones only, minus some. That table supplies the V and J calls and clone size; D and trimming were determined from the DNA. The repertoire holds about 140,000 clones, 70% to 90% seen once, with less than 2% in the top ten. The rearrangement uses TRBV7-9 and TRBJ1-6; D is ambiguous. Sequences were obtained from peripheral blood. The receptor comes from a woman between 55 and 75 years old with acute or convalescent COVID-19. DNA of the CDR3: TGTGCCAGCAGCTTAGTTACCCGAGAGTCACCCCTCCACTTT. Translating gives CASSLVTRESPLHF.